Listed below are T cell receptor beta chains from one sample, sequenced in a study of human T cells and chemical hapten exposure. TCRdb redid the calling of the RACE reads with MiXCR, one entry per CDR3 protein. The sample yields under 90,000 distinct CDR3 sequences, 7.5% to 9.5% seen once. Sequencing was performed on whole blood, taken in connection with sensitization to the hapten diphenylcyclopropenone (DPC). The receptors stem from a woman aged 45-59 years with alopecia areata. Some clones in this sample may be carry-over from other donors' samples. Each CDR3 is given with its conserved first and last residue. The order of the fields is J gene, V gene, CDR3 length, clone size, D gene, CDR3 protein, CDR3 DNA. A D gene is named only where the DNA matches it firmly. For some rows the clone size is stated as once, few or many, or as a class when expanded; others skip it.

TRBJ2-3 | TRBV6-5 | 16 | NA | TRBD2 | CAVRGLAATSTDTQYF | TGTGCCGTCCGGGGACTAGCGGCGACTAGCACAGATACGCAGTATTTT
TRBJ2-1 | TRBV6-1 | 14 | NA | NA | CASSENTPDNEQFF | TGTGCCAGCAGTGAGAATACGCCTGACAATGAGCAGTTCTTC
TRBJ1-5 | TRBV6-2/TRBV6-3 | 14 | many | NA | CASSWDGYNQPQHF | TGTGCCAGCAGTTGGGACGGATACAATCAGCCCCAGCATTTT
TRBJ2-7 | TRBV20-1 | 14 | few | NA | CSATGGRNSYEQYF | TGCAGTGCCACGGGGGGCCGGAATTCCTACGAGCAGTACTTC
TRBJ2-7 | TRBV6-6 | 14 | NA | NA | CASKRTASSYEQYF | TGTGCCAGCAAAAGGACCGCTAGCTCCTACGAGCAGTACTTC
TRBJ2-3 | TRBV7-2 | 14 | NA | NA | CASSLAEGADTQYF | TGTGCCAGCAGCTTAGCGGAGGGGGCAGATACGCAGTATTTT
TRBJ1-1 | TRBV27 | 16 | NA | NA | CASSLFPLGQDTEAFF | TGTGCCAGCAGTTTATTCCCATTAGGTCAGGACACTGAAGCTTTCTTT
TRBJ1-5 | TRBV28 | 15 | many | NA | CASSLLIQGTQPQHF | TGTGCCAGCAGTTTACTCATCCAGGGAACTCAGCCCCAGCATTTT
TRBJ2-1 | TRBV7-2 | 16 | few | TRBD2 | CASSSRATSAYNEQFF | TGTGCCAGCAGCTCGAGGGCTACTAGCGCCTACAATGAGCAGTTCTTC
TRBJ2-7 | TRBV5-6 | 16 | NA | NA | CASSPGPTAYSYEQYF | TGTGCCAGCAGTCCGGGACCGACAGCTTACTCCTACGAGCAGTACTTC
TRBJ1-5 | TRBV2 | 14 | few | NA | CASAQDRDNQPQHF | TGTGCCAGCGCCCAAGACAGAGACAATCAGCCCCAGCATTTT
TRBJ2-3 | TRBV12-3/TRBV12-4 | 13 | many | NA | CASSYGKVDTQYF | TGTGCCAGCAGCTACGGGAAGGTAGATACGCAGTATTTT
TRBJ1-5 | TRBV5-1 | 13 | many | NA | CASSLQGGQPQHF | TGCGCCAGCAGCTTACAGGGAGGTCAGCCCCAGCATTTT
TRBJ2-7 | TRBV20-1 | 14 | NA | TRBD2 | CSARKASGTYEQYF | TGCAGTGCTAGAAAGGCTAGCGGGACCTACGAGCAGTACTTC
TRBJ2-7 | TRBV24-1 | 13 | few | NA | CASPSGRLSEQYF | TGTGCCTCCCCTTCGGGCAGACTCTCTGAGCAGTACTTC
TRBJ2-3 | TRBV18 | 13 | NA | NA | CASSPTSTDTQYF | TGTGCCAGCTCACCAACAAGCACAGATACGCAGTATTTT
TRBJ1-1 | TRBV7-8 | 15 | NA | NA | CASSLEVRGSTEAFF | TGTGCCAGCAGCTTAGAAGTTCGGGGTAGCACTGAAGCTTTCTTT
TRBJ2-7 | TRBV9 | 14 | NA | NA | CASSVGVVGGEQYF | TGTGCCAGCAGCGTAGGTGTAGTAGGGGGCGAGCAGTACTTC
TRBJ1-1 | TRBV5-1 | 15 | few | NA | CASSFMTGAHTEAFF | TGCGCCAGCAGCTTTATGACGGGGGCGCATACTGAAGCTTTCTTT
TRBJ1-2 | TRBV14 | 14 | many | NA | CASSLGRGQYGYTF | TGTGCCAGCAGCCTAGGGAGGGGCCAGTATGGCTACACCTTC
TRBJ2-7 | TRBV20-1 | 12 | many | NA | CSARDNSYEQYF | TGCAGTGCTAGAGACAACTCCTACGAGCAGTACTTC
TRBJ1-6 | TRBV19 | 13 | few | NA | CDERTGVGSPLHF | TGTGACGAGAGGACGGGGGTTGGTTCACCCCTCCACTTT
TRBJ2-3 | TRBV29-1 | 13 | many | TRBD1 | CSVPGQGVDTQYF | TGCAGCGTCCCGGGACAGGGAGTAGATACGCAGTATTTT
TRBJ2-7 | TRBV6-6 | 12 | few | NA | CASSYREREQYF | TGTGCCAGCAGTTACAGGGAGCGGGAGCAGTACTTC
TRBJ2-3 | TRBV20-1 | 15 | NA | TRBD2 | CSARSLAGVADTQYF | TGCAGTGCTAGGTCACTAGCGGGAGTGGCAGATACGCAGTATTTT
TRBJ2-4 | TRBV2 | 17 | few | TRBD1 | CASSPGTGYLAKNIQYF | TGTGCCAGCAGTCCGGGGACAGGTTACCTAGCCAAAAACATTCAGTACTTC
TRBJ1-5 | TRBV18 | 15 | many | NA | CASSPGLGGNQPQHF | TGTGCCAGCTCACCCGGCTTGGGGGGAAATCAGCCCCAGCATTTT